This TCR beta chain comes out of a study of cytomegalovirus exposure and HLA in healthy donors (dated by TCRdb to about 2017). For the study in its entirety: A later analysis indicated that the 130 or so validation repertoires were generated on the platform also employed for the 650 to 850 repertoires of the first cohort. The study aimed to test whether cataloging public T cell receptors could reveal signatures of past pathogen exposure. A separate validation cohort of 100 to 150 different subjects was used in addition to the roughly 670-subject first cohort. To predict cytomegalovirus infection status, the study brought together high-throughput TCR immunosequencing, statistical association of individual TCRs with disease status, and machine learning. Overall results and qualifications from the work: A total of 150 to 200 TCR beta chains were listed by the study as associated with cytomegalovirus. A few of the identified cytomegalovirus-associated TCR beta chains were confirmed in vitro to be specific for cytomegalovirus antigens. According to the authors, the approach could potentially be generalized to other disease states and immunological phenotypes. The classifier was reported to diagnose cytomegalovirus status with high specificity and sensitivity in both the original cohort and the validation cohort. Most TCR sequences were observed very rarely across donors, whereas some public TCRs were present in many individuals. Of the cluster scores, 90% to 95% were above 0 in a later analysis, which found that TCRs clustered in the first cohort also tended to co-occur in the 120 or so validation repertoires. A later analysis lacked HLA typing for the validation cohort, so it scored co-occurrence in that cohort across all 110 or so repertoires.

As for this clone: The antigen it binds to is not known. No much larger clone exists at a distance of one base, and base qualities are not known.

Donors formed part of the validation cohort, which comprised 120 subjects and was distinct from the first cohort of 550 to 850 subjects. V is pared back by 4 bases and J by 0 bases, with 10 bases lying between the germline termini. The CDR3 spans 15 residues, from the cysteine through the phenylalanine. CDR3 DNA only is kept here, 45 bases in frame from base 1. CDR1 and CDR2 (SGHTA, FQGNSA) derive from the germline V gene. Receptors were amplified or captured by the immunoSEQ multiplex PCR assay. On the authors' methods: To diagnose cytomegalovirus status from the catalog of TCR beta chain sequences, a statistical classification framework was built. TCRdb mirrors the immuneACCESS table, restricted to in-frame sequences. Some clones are absent from its copies; in checked studies, under half trace to an unresolved V gene, and the reason for the others is unknown. D and trimming were read from the DNA, whereas the V and J calls and clone size are those reported in that table. This sample holds 180,000 or so clones; more than 65% were observed only once. The biggest ten clones account for about an eighth of the sample.

The sample was PBMCs. The TCR comes from a woman in her 30s in good health and CMV-seropositive. The chain is assembled from TRBV7-2 and TRBJ1-5, with the D gene too uncertain to name. The CDR3 protein: CASSSTGYSNQPQHF. Here is the DNA: TGTGCCAGCAGCTCAACGGGGTATAGCAATCAGCCCCAGCATTTT.